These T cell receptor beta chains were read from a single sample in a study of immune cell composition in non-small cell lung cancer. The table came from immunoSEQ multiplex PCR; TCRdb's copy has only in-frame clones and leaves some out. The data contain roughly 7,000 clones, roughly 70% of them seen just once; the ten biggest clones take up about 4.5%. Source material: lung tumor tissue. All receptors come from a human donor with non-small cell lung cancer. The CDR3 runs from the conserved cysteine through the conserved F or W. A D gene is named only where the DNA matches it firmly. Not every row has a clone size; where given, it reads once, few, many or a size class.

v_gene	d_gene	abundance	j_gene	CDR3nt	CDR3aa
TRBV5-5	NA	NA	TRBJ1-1	TGTGCCAGCAGCTTAGTCCAGCGCACTGAAGCTTTCTTT	CASSLVQRTEAFF
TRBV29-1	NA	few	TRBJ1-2	TGCAGCGTTGAATGGGACATAAGTGGCTACACCTTC	CSVEWDISGYTF
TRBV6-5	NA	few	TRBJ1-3	TGTGCCAGCAGTGACTGGACAGAGGCTGGAAACACCATATATTTT	CASSDWTEAGNTIYF
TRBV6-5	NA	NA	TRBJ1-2	TGTGCCAGCAGTTACTCGCCGGGACAATTTTTAGGCTACACCTTC	CASSYSPGQFLGYTF
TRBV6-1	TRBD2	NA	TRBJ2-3	TGTGCCAGCAGTGCCACCCCGCCGGGACTAGGTTACCCAGATACGCAGTATTTT	CASSATPPGLGYPDTQYF
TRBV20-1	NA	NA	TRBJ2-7	TGCAGTGCTCCATCGGGGTACGAGCAGTACTTC	CSAPSGYEQYF
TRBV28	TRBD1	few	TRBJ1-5	TGTGCCAGCAGGCGACGACCGGACAGGTTTAGCAATCAGCCCCAGCATTTT	CASRRRPDRFSNQPQHF
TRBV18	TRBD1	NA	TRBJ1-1	TGTGCCAGCTCACAACAGGGGTCTTCGGACACTGAAGCTTTCTTT	CASSQQGSSDTEAFF
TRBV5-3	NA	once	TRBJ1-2	TGTGCCAGCAGCTTAACTCCTTCTAACTATGGCTACACCTTC	CASSLTPSNYGYTF
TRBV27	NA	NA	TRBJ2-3	TGTGCCAGCAGTTTATCTAGGGCGGGTAGCACAGATACGCAGTATTTT	CASSLSRAGSTDTQYF
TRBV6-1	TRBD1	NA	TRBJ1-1	TGTGCCAGCAGTCAAGCGGCAGGGGGACGTTTGAACACTGAAGCTTTCTTT	CASSQAAGGRLNTEAFF
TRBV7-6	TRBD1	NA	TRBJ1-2	TGTGCCAGCAGCCCCGACGACAGGGGTTATGGCTACACCTTC	CASSPDDRGYGYTF
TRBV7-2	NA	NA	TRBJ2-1	TGTGCCAGCAGCCCGCCTAATCTTAACGTGATGCCCTACAATGAGCAGTTCTTC	CASSPPNLNVMPYNEQFF
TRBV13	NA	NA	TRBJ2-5	TGTGCCAGCAGCCTCGGGGGAGAGGAGACCCAGTACTTC	CASSLGGEETQYF
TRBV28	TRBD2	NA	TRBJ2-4	TGTGCCAGCAGAGACGGCGCCCAAGCGGGGAGGGGCATTCAGTACTTC	CASRDGAQAGRGIQYF
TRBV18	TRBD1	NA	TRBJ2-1	TGTGCCAGCTCACCACCGTCAGGGGGCCAAGACAATGAGCAGTTCTTC	CASSPPSGGQDNEQFF
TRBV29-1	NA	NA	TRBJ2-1	TGCAGCGTTGAGTCGGTGGATGAGCAGTTCTTC	CSVESVDEQFF
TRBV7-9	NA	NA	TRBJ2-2	TGTGCCAGCAGCTTAGAATCTACCGGGGAGCTGTTTTTT	CASSLESTGELFF